The 13 T cell receptor beta chains presented below share a single source sample, sequenced in a study of blood T cell repertoires in COVID-19. Sequencing was performed with immunoSEQ multiplex PCR; in TCRdb, only in-frame clones are kept and a portion is missing. In the table there are under 120,000 clones, around 91% of which are singletons. Input material: peripheral blood. These receptors came from an elderly woman with acute or convalescent COVID-19.

With regard to this clone: The junction differs from germline at one of its ends, possibly a read error. V is TRBV5-5 and J is TRBJ1-5; TRBD1 aligns across 9 bases. This CDR3 has 15 residues. CDR1 and CDR2 (germline): SGHKS, YYEKEE (reference sequence). The CDR3 region is CASSTGTGSSQPQHF. The CDR3 DNA sequence: TGTGCCAGCAGTACCGGGACAGGGAGCAGTCAGCCCCAGCATTTT.

The chain recombines TRBV6-2 or TRBV6-3 with TRBJ2-7; D gene uncertain. Germline CDR1 is MNHEY and CDR2 is SVGEGT. V lost 0 bases to trimming and J lost 4 bases, with 16 bases between them. The CDR3 extends over 16 amino acids. The CDR3 DNA is TGTGCCAGCAGTTACTCAAGCAGTTCGGGTCGATACGAGCAGTACTTC. It is translated as CASSYSSSSGRYEQYF.

The V gene is TRBV7-2, the J gene TRBJ2-3; no definite D call. Trimming cost V 5 bases and J 7 bases, with 7 bases left between them. The CDR3 sequence is 11 residues long. Germline assignment: CDR1 SGHTA and CDR2 FQGNSA. CDR3 DNA: TGTGCCAGCAGCACCGCGTATACGCAGTATTTT. It yields the protein CASSTAYTQYF.

The chain couples TRBV12-3 or TRBV12-4 to TRBJ1-1, with D perhaps TRBD1 (6 bases). V was pared by 5 bases and J by 5 bases, with 12 bases between. The CDR3 length is 13 residues. CDR3 nucleotide sequence: TGTGCCAGCAGTCCCGGGGGGCGAACTGAAGCTTTCTTT. Translated, it gives CASSPGGRTEAFF.

The chain is built from TRBV28 and TRBJ1-2; possible D gene TRBD1, 6 bases. CDR1 and CDR2 (germline): MDHEN, SYDVKM. Between the trimmed V and J ends, which lost 6 bases and 6 bases, there was a span of 29 bases. This CDR3 comprises 18 residues. CDR3 region: CASRTEQGGGWFFHGYTF. The CDR3 region has the DNA TGTGCCAGCAGGACCGAACAGGGAGGGGGGTGGTTTTTTCATGGCTACACCTTC.

This sequence joins TRBV5-5 and TRBJ1-4; D may be TRBD1 (6 bases). The CDR3 contains 16 residues. Germline-derived CDR1 and CDR2 are SGHKS and YYEKEE (reference sequence). The ends were cut back, 4 bases at V and 0 bases at J, with 13 bases in the middle. In DNA form, the CDR3 reads TGTGCCAGCAGCCCAACCGGGACATCAACTAATGAAAAACTGTTTTTT. It encodes CASSPTGTSTNEKLFF.

This rearrangement joins TRBV7-9 to TRBJ1-1, with D perhaps TRBD1 (6 bases). The CDR3 runs 14 residues. Trimming took off 5 bases at V and 0 bases at J, with 10 bases between the two ends. Germline CDR1 reads SEHNR; CDR2 reads FQNEAQ (reference sequence). The CDR3 nucleotides are TGTGCCAGCAGCACCGGGGGGCTGAACACTGAAGCTTTCTTT. It encodes CASSTGGLNTEAFF. The full variable domain, with the rest looked up from reference TRBV7-9 and TRBJ1-1, is DTGVSQNPRHKITKRGQNVTFRCDPISEHNRLYWYRQTLGQGPEFLTYFQNEAQLEKSRLLSDRFSAERPKGSFSTLEIQRTEQGDSAMYLCASSTGGLNTEAFFGQGTRLTVV.

In its sample, this clone was seen once. This chain joins TRBV29-1 and TRBJ1-1; D unresolved. The V end lost 1 base, the J end lost 1 base, and 10 bases lay between the germline ends. The germline V gene encodes CDR1 SQVTM and CDR2 ANQGSEA. The CDR3 totals 14 residues. The DNA of the CDR3 is TGCAGCGTTGAAGTGGTCCCGGGGAACACTGAAGCTTTCTTT. It yields the protein CSVEVVPGNTEAFF.

The chain employs TRBV7-3 and TRBJ1-1; 10 bases fit TRBD1. CDR1 SGHTA and CDR2 FQGTGA come from the germline V gene. CDR3 length equals 15 residues. J gave up 4 bases and V 2 bases, and 4 bases lay outside the gene matches. The CDR3 spells CASSLGQGVPTEAFF. In DNA form, the CDR3 reads TGTGCCAGCAGCTTAGGACAGGGGGTTCCCACTGAAGCTTTCTTT.

The V gene is TRBV5-1, the J gene TRBJ1-2, with TRBD1 as a possible D gene (5 bases). Trimming left V 3 bases short and J 8 bases short, with 11 bases between. This CDR3 region has 12 residues. Germline values: CDR1 SGHRS, CDR2 YFSETQ. The CDR3 DNA sequence: TGCGCCAGCAGCTCGCAGGGAATCGGCTACACCTTC. Translation gives CASSSQGIGYTF. The entire variable domain, with the rest obtained from reference TRBV5-1 and TRBJ1-2, is as follows: KAGVTQTPRYLIKTRGQQVTLSCSPISGHRSVSWYQQTPGQGLQFLFEYFSETQRNKGNFPGRFSGRQFSNSRSEMNVSTLELGDSALYLCASSSQGIGYTFGSGTRLTVV.

This sequence joins TRBV2 and TRBJ2-3, with D perhaps matching TRBD2 (6 bases). Trimming left V 4 bases short and J 2 bases short, with 13 bases between. CDR1 and CDR2 (germline): SNHLY, FYNNEI. The CDR3 is 15 residues long. The CDR3 region is CASSVDGRFTDTQYF. The DNA of the CDR3 is TGTGCCAGCAGTGTAGACGGGAGATTCACAGATACGCAGTATTTT.

CDR3 DNA: TGTGCCAGCAGCACGAGTGGGGGCAGGGTAGGAGGAAACACCATATATTTT. Translating gives CASSTSGGRVGGNTIYF. The chain uses TRBV7-6 and TRBJ1-3; weak D call: TRBD1 (6 bases). Germline CDR1 SGHVS, CDR2 FNYEAQ. V was trimmed by 5 bases and J by 4 bases, leaving 21 bases between them. The CDR3 contains 17 residues. The complete variable domain, with remaining parts taken from reference TRBV7-6 and TRBJ1-3, reads GAGVSQSPRYKVTKRGQDVALRCDPISGHVSLYWYRQALGQGPEFLTYFNYEAQQDKSGLPNDRFSAERPEGSISTLTIQRTEQRDSAMYRCASSTSGGRVGGNTIYFGEGSWLTVV.

This rearrangement joins TRBV7-2 to TRBJ2-7; 10 nucleotides align to TRBD2. CDR3 length equals 15 residues. The V and J ends lost 5 bases and 3 bases, in that order; junction bases with no gene match: 7. Germline V gives CDR1 SGHTA, CDR2 FQGNSA. The CDR3 loop is CASSTLAGGHYEQYF. CDR3 nucleotide sequence: TGTGCCAGCAGCACCTTAGCGGGAGGTCACTACGAGCAGTACTTC.